This T cell receptor (beta chain) was identified in a study of T cells after yellow fever vaccination. Germline CDR1 MNHEY, CDR2 SVGEGT. V shed 10 bases and J shed 7 bases, with 16 bases lying between them. The CDR3 contains 12 residues. Study-wide results and limits: FACS-sorted repertoires could contain abundant clonotypes contaminating from the bulk population.

TCRdb redid the calling of the 5' RACE reads with MiXCR, one entry per CDR3 protein. The table has 120,000 or so distinct CDR3 sequences, over 12% seen once. This clonotype was counted between two and nine times. Its cognate antigen is unknown. The material sequenced was CD8+ T cells sorted from PBMCs, taken 5 days after the yellow fever booster vaccination. This TCR was recovered from a man between 18 and 29 years old who received the YFV17D yellow fever vaccine. This chain uses TRBV6-2 or TRBV6-3 with TRBJ1-1, with D possibly TRBD1 on 6 matching bases. In DNA form, the CDR3 reads TGTGCCACCTTACAGGGCGGCGGTGAAGCTTTCTTT. This encodes CATLQGGGEAFF.